The clone carrying this T cell receptor beta chain was detected ten times or more. Its antigen is not known. For TCR beta, libraries came from iRepertoire HTBI primers and Arm-PCR of CDR3 regions. TCRdb fed the multiplex PCR reads into MiXCR, producing one record per CDR3 protein. The sample has under 700,000 distinct CDR3 sequences, about 16% seen once. This sample's time point: newly diagnosed GD, antithyroid drugs for less than 3 months. From PBMCs, RNA was extracted and then used to make the TCR library. V lost 5 bases and J 0 bases, leaving 29 bases between the germline ends. Germline CDR1 MNHEY, CDR2 SMNVEV (reference sequence). CDR3 length: 20 amino acids. The sample originates from a study of regulatory T cells in long-lasting Graves disease. Study results and limitations: Limited samples may have lowered accuracy.

These data also formed part of another study, on T cells in Graves' hyperthyroidism and ophthalmopathy. That report notes: TCR CDR3 regions were first amplified by RT-PCR with HTBI primers. Ophthalmopathy was identified by the model a median about 6.4 months ahead of onset.

The rearrangement links TRBV27 to TRBJ2-7; the D gene is possibly TRBD2 (7 bases). Source: peripheral blood mononuclear cells (PBMCs), taken at new diagnosis, from a patient treated with antithyroid drugs. The clonotype comes from a woman in her forties or fifties with Graves disease. The CDR3 sequence: CASSRLVLPGGAQSSYEQYF. CDR3 coding DNA: TGTGCCAGCAGTCGTCTAGTTCTACCGGGGGGCGCCCAAAGCTCCTACGAGCAGTACTTC.